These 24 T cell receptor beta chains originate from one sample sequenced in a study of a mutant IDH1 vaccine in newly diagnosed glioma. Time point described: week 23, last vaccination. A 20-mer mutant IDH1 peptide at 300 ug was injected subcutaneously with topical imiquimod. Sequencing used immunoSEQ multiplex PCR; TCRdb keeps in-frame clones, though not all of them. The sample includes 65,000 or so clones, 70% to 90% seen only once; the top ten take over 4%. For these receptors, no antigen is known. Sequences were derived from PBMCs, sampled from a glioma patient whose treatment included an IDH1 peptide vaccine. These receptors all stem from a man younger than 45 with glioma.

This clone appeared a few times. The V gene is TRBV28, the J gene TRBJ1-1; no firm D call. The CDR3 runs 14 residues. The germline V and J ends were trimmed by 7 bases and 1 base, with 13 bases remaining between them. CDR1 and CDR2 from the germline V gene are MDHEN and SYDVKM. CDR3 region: CASMLGMRNTEAFF. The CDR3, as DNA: TGTGCCAGCATGTTAGGCATGAGGAACACTGAAGCTTTCTTT.

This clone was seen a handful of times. The CDR3 nucleotides read TGTGCCAGCAGTTTAGCAGGGCCGAACAATGAGCAGTTCTTC. Its translation is CASSLAGPNNEQFF. The V call is TRBV27, the J call TRBJ2-1, with D tentatively TRBD1 (5 bases). The V gene lost 2 bases and the J gene lost 5 bases, with 10 bases spanning the gap. Germline assignment: CDR1 MNHEY and CDR2 SMNVEV (reference sequence). This CDR3 spans 14 amino acids.

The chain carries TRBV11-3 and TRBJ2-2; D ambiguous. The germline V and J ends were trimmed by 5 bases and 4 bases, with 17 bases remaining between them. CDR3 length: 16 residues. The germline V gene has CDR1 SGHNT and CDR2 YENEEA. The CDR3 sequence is CASSLEVQTRTGELFF. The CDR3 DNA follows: TGTGCCAGCAGCCTCGAGGTCCAAACCCGCACCGGGGAGCTGTTTTTT.

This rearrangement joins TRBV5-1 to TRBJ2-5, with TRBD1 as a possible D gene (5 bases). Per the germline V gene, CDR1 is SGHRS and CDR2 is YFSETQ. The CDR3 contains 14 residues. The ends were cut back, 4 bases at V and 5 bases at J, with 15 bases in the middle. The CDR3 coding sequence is TGCGCCAGCAGCATCAGGGATCTCAGTGAGACCCAGTACTTC. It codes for CASSIRDLSETQYF.

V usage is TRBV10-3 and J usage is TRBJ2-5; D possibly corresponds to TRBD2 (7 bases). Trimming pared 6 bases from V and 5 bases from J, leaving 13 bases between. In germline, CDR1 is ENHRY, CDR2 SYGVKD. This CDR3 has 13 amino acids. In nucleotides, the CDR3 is TGTGCCATCAGGAAACAGGGAGGGGAGACCCAGTACTTC. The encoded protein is CAIRKQGGETQYF.

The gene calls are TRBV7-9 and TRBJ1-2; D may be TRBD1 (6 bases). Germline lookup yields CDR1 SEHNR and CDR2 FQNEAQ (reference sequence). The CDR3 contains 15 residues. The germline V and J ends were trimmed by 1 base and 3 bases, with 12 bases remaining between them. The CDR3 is CASSLGQGPDYGYTF. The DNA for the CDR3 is TGTGCCAGCAGCTTAGGTCAGGGGCCAGACTATGGCTACACCTTC.

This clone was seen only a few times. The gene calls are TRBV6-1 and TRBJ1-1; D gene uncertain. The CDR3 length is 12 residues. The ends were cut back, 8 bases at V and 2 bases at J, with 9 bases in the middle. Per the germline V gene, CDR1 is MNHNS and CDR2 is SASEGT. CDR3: CASLWVNTEAFF. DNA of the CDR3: TGTGCCAGCTTGTGGGTAAACACTGAAGCTTTCTTT.

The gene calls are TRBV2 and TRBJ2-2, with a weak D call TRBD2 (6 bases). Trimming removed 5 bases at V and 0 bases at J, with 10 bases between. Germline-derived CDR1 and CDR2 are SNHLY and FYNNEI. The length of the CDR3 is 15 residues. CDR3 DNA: TGTGCCAGCAGTCTTACTAGCCCGAACACCGGGGAGCTGTTTTTT. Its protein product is CASSLTSPNTGELFF.

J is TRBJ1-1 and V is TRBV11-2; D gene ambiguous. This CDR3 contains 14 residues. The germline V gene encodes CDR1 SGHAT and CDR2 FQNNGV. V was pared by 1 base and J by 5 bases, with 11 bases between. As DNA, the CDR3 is TGTGCCAGCAGCTTAGGCTCTATTGGTACTGAAGCTTTCTTT. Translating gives CASSLGSIGTEAFF.

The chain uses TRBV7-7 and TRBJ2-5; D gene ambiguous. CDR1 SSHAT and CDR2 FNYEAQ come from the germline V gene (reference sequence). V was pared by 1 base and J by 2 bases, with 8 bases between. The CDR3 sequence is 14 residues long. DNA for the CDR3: TGTGCCAGCAGCTTAGTTTACGGGCAAGAGACCCAGTACTTC. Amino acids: CASSLVYGQETQYF.

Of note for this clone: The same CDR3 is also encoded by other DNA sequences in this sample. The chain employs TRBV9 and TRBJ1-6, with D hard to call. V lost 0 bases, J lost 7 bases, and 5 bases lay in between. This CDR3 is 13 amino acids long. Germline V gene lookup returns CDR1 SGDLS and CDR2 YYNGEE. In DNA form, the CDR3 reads TGTGCCAGCAGCGTAGGAGGGAATTCACCCCTCCACTTT. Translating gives CASSVGGNSPLHF.

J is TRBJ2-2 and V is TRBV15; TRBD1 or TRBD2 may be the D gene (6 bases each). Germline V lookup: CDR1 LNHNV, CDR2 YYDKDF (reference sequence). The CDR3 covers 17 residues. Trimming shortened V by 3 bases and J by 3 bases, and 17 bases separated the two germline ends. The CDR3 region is CATSSSRGGTDTGELFF. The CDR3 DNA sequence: TGTGCCACCAGCAGTAGCCGAGGGGGGACCGACACCGGGGAGCTGTTTTTT.

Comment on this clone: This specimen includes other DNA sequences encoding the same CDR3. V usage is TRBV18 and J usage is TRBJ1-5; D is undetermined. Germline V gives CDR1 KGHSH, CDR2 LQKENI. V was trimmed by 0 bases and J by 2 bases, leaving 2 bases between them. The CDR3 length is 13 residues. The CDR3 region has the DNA TGTGCCAGCTCACCACCGGGCAATCAGCCCCAGCATTTT. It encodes CASSPPGNQPQHF.

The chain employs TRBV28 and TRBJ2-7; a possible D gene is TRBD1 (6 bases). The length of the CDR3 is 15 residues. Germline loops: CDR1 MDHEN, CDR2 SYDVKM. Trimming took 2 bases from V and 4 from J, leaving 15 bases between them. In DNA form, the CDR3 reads TGTGCCAGCAGTTTAGGGCCAGGGGCAAAATACGAGCAGTACTTC. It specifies CASSLGPGAKYEQYF.

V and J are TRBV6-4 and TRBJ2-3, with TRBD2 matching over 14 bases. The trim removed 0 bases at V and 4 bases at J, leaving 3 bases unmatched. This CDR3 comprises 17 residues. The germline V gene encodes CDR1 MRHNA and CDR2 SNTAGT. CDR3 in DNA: TGTGCCAGCAGTGACTCGAAGACTAGCGGGGGGGCAGATACGCAGTATTTT. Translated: CASSDSKTSGGADTQYF.

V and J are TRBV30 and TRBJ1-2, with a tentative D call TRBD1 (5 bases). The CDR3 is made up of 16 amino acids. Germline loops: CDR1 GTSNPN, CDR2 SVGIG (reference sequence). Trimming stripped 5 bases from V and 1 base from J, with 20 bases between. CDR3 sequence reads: CAWGRDGLSFNYGYTF. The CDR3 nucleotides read TGTGCCTGGGGCCGGGACGGCCTATCTTTTAACTATGGCTACACCTTC.

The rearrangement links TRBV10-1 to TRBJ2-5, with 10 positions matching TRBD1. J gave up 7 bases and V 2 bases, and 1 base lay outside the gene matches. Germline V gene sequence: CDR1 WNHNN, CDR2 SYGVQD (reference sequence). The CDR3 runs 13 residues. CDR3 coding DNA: TGCGCCAGCAGTGAGGGGGACAGGGGGACCCAGTACTTC. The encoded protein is CASSEGDRGTQYF.

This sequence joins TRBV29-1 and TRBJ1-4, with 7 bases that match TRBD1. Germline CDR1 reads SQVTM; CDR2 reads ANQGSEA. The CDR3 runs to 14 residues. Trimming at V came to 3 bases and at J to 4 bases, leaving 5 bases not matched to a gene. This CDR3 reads CSVDEGAGNEKLFF. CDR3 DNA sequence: TGCAGCGTTGATGAGGGGGCTGGTAATGAAAAACTGTTTTTT.

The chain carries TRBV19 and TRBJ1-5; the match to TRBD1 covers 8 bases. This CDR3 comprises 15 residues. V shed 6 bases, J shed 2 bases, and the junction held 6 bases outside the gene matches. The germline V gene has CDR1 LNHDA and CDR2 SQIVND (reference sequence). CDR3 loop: CASRVDRGRNQPQHF. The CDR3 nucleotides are TGTGCCAGTAGAGTCGACAGGGGCCGCAATCAGCCCCAGCATTTT.

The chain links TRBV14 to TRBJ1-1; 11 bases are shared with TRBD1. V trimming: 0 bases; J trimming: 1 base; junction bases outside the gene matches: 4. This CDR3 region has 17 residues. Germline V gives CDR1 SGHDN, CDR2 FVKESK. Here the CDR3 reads CASSQDLDRGPNTEAFF. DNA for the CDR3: TGTGCCAGCAGCCAAGACCTGGACAGGGGGCCGAACACTGAAGCTTTCTTT.

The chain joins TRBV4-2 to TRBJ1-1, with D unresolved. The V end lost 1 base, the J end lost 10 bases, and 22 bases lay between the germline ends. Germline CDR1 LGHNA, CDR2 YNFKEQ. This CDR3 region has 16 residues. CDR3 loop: CASSQGLTETDKSAFF. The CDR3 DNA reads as TGTGCCAGCAGCCAAGGTTTAACCGAAACCGACAAGTCAGCTTTCTTT.

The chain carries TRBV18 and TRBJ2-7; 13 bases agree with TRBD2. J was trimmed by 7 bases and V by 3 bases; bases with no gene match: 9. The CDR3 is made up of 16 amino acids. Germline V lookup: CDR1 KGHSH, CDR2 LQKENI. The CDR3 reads CASSPGTSGALWEQYF. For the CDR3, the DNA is TGTGCCAGCTCACCTGGGACTAGCGGGGCTCTGTGGGAGCAGTACTTC.

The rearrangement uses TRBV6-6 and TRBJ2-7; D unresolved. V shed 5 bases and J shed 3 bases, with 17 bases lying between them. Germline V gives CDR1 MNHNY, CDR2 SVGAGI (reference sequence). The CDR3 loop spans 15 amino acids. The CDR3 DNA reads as TGTGCCAGCAGTCAACCCGGGCAGGTTATCTACGAGCAGTACTTC. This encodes CASSQPGQVIYEQYF.

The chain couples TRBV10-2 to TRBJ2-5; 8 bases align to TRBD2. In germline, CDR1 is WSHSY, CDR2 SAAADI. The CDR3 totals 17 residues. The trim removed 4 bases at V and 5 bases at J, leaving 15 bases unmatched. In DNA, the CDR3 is TGCGCCAGCAGTGCCCACTTACCGGGACTAGGGGTGGAGACCCAGTACTTC. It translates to CASSAHLPGLGVETQYF.